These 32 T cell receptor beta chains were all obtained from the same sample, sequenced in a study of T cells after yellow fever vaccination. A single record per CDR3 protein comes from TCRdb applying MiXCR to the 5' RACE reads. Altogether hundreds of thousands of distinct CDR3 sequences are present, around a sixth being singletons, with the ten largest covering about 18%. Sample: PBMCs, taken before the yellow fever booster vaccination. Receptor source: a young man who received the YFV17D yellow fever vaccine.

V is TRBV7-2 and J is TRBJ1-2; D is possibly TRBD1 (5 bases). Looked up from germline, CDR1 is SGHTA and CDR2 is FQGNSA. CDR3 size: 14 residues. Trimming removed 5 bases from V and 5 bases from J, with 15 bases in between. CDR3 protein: CASSPSGGVYGYTF. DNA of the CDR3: TGTGCCAGCAGCCCGAGTGGGGGTGTGTATGGCTACACCTTC.

The CDR3: CAISESATGATSYNEQFF. In nucleotides, the CDR3 is TGTGCCATCAGTGAGTCAGCAACAGGGGCTACCTCCTACAATGAGCAGTTCTTC. The rearrangement links TRBV10-3 to TRBJ2-1; TRBD1 matches at 7 bases. J lost 0 bases, V lost 0 bases, and 8 bases had no gene match. CDR1 and CDR2 (germline): ENHRY, SYGVKD. The CDR3 consists of 18 residues.

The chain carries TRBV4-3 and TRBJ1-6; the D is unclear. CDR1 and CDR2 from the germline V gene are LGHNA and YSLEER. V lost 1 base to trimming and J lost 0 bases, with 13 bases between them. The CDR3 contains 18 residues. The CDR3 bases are TGCGCCAGCAGCCAAGGATCCGCCTGGAACTCCTATAATTCACCCCTCCACTTT. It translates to CASSQGSAWNSYNSPLHF.

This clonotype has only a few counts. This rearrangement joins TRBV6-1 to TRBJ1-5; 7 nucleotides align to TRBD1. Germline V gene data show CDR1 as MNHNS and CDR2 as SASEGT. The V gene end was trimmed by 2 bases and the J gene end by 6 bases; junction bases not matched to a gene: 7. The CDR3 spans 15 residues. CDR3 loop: CASSERGQGGQPQHF. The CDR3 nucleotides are TGTGCCAGCAGTGAAAGGGGGCAGGGGGGTCAGCCCCAGCATTTT.

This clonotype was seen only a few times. The CDR3 reads CATRALSGNTIYF. Written as DNA, the CDR3 is TGTGCCACCAGGGCCCTCTCTGGAAACACCATATATTTT. The chain combines TRBV12-3 or TRBV12-4 with TRBJ1-3, with a tentative D call TRBD1 (5 bases). This CDR3 comprises 13 residues. Trimming removed 10 bases at V and 0 bases at J, with 10 bases between.

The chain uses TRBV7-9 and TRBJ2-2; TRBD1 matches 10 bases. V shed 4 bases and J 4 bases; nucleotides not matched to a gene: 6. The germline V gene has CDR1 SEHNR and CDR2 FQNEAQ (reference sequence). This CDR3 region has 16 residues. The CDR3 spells CASSSGTGAITGELFF. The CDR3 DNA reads TGTGCCAGCAGCTCGGGGACAGGGGCGATCACCGGGGAGCTGTTTTTT.

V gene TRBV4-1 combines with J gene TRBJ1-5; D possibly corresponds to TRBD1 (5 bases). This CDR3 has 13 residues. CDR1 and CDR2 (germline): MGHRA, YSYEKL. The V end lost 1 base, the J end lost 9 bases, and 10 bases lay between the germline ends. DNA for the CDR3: TGCGCCAGCAGCCAAGTAAGCCAGGGGCCCCAGCATTTT. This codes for CASSQVSQGPQHF.

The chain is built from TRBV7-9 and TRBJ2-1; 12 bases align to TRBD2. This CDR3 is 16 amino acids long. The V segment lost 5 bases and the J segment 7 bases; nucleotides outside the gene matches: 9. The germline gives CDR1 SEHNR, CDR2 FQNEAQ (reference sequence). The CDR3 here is CASSALLAGGLNEQFF. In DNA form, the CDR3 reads TGTGCCAGCAGCGCGTTACTAGCGGGGGGTCTTAATGAGCAGTTCTTC.

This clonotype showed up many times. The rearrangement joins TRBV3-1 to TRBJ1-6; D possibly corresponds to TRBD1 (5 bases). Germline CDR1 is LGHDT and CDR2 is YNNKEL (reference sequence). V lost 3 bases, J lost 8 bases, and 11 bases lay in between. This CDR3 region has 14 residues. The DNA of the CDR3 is TGTGCCAGCAGCCAGGTGACAGCCGATTCACCCCTCCACTTT. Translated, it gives CASSQVTADSPLHF.

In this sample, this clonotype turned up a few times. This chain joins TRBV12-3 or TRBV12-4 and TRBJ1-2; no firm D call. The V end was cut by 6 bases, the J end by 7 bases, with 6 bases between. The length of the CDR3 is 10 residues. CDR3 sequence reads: CASSVSGYTF. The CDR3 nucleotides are TGTGCCAGCAGCGTATCTGGCTACACCTTC.

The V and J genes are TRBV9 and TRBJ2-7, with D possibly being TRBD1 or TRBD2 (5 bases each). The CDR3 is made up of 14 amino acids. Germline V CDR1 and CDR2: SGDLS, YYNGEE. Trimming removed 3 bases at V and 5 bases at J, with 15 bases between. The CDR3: CASSAIDGAHEQYF. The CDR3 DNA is TGTGCCAGCAGCGCTATCGACGGGGCCCACGAGCAGTACTTC.

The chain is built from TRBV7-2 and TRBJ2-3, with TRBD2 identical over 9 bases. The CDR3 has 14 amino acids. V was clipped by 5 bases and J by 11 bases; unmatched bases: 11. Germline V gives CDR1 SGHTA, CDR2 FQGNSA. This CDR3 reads CASSPSSGANVQYF. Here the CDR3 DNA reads TGTGCCAGCAGCCCCTCTAGCGGGGCAAATGTGCAGTATTTT.

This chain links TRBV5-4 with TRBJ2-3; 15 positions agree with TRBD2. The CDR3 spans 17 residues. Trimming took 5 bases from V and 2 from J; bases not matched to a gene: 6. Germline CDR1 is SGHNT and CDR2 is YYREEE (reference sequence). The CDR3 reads CASSSGTSGGFTDTQYF. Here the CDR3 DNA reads TGTGCCAGCAGTTCCGGGACTAGCGGGGGGTTCACAGATACGCAGTATTTT. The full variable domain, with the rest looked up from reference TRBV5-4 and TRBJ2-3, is ETGVTQSPTHLIKTRGQQVTLRCSSQSGHNTVSWYQQALGQGPQFIFQYYREEENGRGNFPPRFSGLQFPNYSSELNVNALELDDSALYLCASSSGTSGGFTDTQYFGPGTRLTVL.

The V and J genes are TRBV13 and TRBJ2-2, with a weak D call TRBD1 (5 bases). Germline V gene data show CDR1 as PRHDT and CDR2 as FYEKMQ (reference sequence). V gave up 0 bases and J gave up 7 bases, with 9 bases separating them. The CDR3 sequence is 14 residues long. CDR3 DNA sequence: TGTGCCAGCAGCTTAGGCCTCAGGGTCGGGGAGCTGTTTTTT. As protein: CASSLGLRVGELFF. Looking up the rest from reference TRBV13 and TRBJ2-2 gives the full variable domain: AAGVIQSPRHLIKEKRETATLKCYPIPRHDTVYWYQQGPGQDPQFLISFYEKMQSDKGSIPDRFSAQQFSDYHSELNMSSLELGDSALYFCASSLGLRVGELFFGEGSRLTVL.

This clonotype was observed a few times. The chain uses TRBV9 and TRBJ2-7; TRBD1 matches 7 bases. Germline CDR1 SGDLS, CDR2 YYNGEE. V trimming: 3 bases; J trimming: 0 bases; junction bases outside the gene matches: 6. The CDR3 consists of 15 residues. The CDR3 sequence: CASSARTGYSYEQYF. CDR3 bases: TGTGCCAGCAGCGCCCGGACAGGATACTCCTACGAGCAGTACTTC.

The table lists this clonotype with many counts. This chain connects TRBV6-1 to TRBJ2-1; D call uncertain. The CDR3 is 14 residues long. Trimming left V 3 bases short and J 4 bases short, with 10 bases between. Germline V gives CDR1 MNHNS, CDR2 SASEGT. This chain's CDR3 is CASSDPGSYNEQFF. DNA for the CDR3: TGTGCCAGCAGTGACCCCGGCTCATACAATGAGCAGTTCTTC.

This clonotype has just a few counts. CDR3 region: CASSFNHNEKLFF. For the CDR3, the DNA is TGTGCCAGCAGCTTTAACCATAATGAAAAACTGTTTTTT. V and J are TRBV7-2 and TRBJ1-4, with D hard to call. The CDR3 extends over 13 amino acids. From germline, CDR1 is SGHTA and CDR2 FQGNSA. V gave up 3 bases and J gave up 4 bases, with 6 bases separating them.

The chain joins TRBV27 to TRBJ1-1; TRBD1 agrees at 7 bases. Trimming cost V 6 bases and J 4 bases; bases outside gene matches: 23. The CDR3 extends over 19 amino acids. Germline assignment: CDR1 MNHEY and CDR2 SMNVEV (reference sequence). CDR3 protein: CASRSTGTLNPNWGTEAFF. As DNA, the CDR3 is TGTGCCAGCAGATCGACAGGGACCTTGAACCCCAACTGGGGCACTGAAGCTTTCTTT.

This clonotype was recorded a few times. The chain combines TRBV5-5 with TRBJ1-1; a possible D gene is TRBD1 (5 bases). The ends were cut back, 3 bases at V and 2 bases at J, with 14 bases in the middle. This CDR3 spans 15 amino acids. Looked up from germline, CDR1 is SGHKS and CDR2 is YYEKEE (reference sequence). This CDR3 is CASSSGTGPNTEAFF. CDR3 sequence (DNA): TGTGCCAGCAGCTCTGGGACCGGACCTAACACTGAAGCTTTCTTT.

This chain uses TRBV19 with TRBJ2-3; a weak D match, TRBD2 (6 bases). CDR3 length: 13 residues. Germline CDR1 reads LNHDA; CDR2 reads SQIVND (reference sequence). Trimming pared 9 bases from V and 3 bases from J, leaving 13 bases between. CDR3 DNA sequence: TGTGCCAGCAACAGTGGGGGGACAGATACGCAGTATTTT. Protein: CASNSGGTDTQYF.

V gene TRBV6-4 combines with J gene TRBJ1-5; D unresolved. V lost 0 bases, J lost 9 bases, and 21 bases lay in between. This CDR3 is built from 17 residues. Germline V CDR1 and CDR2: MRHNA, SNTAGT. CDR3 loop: CASSDSRLSGRIVPQHF. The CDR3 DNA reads TGTGCCAGCAGTGACTCGAGGTTGTCGGGGAGGATAGTGCCCCAGCATTTT.

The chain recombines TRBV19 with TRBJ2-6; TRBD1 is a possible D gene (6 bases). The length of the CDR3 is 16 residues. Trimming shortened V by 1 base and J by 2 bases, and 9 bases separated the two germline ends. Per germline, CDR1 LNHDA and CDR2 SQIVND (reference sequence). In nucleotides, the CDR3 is TGTGCCAGTAGTATAGGAACAGGGCCTGGGGCCAACGTCCTGACTTTC. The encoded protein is CASSIGTGPGANVLTF.

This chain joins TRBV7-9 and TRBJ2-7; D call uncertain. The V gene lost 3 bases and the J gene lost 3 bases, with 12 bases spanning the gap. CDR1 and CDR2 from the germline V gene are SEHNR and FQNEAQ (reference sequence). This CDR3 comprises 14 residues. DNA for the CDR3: TGTGCCAGCAGCTTTTCTATGGGTAACTACGAGCAGTACTTC. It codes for CASSFSMGNYEQYF.

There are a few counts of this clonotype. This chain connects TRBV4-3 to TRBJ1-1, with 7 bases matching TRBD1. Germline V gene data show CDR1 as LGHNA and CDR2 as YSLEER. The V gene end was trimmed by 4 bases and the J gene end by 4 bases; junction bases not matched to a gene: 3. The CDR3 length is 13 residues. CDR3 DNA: TGCGCCAGCAGCCTGAACAGGGGCACTGAAGCTTTCTTT. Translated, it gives CASSLNRGTEAFF.

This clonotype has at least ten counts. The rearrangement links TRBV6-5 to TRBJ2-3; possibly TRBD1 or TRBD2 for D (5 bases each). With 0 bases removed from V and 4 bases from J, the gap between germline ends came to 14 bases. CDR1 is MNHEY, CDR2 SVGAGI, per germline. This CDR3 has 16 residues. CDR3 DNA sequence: TGTGCCAGCAGTTACTCGGGGGTAGATCAGGCAGATACGCAGTATTTT. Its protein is CASSYSGVDQADTQYF.

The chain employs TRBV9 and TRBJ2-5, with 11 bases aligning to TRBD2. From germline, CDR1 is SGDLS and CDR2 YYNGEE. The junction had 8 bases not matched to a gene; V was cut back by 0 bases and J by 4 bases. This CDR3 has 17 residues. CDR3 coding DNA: TGTGCCAGCAGCGTAGCTGGTAGCGGGGGGGCCGCAGAGACCCAGTACTTC. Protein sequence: CASSVAGSGGAAETQYF.

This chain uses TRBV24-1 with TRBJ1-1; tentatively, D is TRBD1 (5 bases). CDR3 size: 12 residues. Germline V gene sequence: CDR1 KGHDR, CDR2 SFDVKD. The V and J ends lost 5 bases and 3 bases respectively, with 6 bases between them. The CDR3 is CATSGQYTEAFF. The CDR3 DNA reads TGTGCCACCAGTGGACAGTACACTGAAGCTTTCTTT.

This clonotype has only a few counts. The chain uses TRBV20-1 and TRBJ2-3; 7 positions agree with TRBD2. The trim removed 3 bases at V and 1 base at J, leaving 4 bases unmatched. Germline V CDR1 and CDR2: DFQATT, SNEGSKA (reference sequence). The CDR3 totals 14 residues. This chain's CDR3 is CSASTGGRTDTQYF. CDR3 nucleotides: TGCAGTGCTAGTACGGGGGGACGCACAGATACGCAGTATTTT.

CDR3 sequence (DNA): TGCGCCAGCAGCTTGAAGGCTAGCGGGGGGTTCGACATTCAGTACTTC. Amino acid sequence: CASSLKASGGFDIQYF. The rearrangement joins TRBV5-1 to TRBJ2-4, with 11 bases aligning to TRBD2. The CDR3 length is 16 residues. The J segment lost 8 bases and the V segment lost 1 base, leaving 8 bases of the junction unmatched. Germline V gene data show CDR1 as SGHRS and CDR2 as YFSETQ. The full variable domain, with the rest looked up from reference TRBV5-1 and TRBJ2-4, is KAGVTQTPRYLIKTRGQQVTLSCSPISGHRSVSWYQQTPGQGLQFLFEYFSETQRNKGNFPGRFSGRQFSNSRSEMNVSTLELGDSALYLCASSLKASGGFDIQYFGAGTRLSVL.

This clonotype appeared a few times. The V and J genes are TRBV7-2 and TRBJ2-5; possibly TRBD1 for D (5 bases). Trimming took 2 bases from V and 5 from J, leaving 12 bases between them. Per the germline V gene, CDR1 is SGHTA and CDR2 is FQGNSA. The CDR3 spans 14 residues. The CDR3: CASSLISRDETQYF. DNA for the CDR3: TGTGCCAGCAGCTTAATTTCCAGGGATGAGACCCAGTACTTC.

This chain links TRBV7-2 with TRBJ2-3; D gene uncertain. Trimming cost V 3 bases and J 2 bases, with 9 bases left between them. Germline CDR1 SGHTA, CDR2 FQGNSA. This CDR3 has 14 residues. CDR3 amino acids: CASSFDSFTDTQYF. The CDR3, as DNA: TGTGCCAGCAGCTTTGATAGTTTCACAGATACGCAGTATTTT.

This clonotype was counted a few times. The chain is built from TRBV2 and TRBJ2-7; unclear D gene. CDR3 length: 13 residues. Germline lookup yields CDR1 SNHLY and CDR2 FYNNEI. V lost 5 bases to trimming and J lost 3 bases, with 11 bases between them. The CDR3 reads CASSSSWGYEQYV. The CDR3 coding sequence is TGTGCCAGCAGTTCCAGTTGGGGCTACGAGCAGTACGTC.